Listed below are T cell receptor beta chains from one sample, sequenced in a study of OX40 agonist ivuxolimab in advanced cancers. TCRdb keeps only in-frame clones here, not all; method: immunoSEQ multiplex PCR. This sample yields around 42,000 clones, of which about 91% are seen a single time; roughly 25% belongs to the top ten. Here the sequenced sample was CD4+ or CD8+ T cells sorted from blood, taken in a trial of the OX40 agonist ivuxolimab. Receptor source: an adult with an advanced solid tumor such as melanoma, head and neck, liver or kidney cancer. Each CDR3 is given with its conserved first and last residue. A D gene is named only where the DNA matches it firmly. Clone sizes are given selectively: once, few, many, or a class where the clone is expanded.

abundance: once
d_gene: .
v_gene: TRBV7-3
j_gene: TRBJ1-1
CDR3aa: CASSSEQNTEAFF
CDR3nt: TGTGCCAGCAGCTCGGAACAGAACACTGAAGCTTTCTTT

abundance: .
d_gene: TRBD1
v_gene: TRBV7-9
j_gene: TRBJ1-2
CDR3aa: CASSSRDRDYYGYTF
CDR3nt: TGTGCCAGCAGCTCCCGGGACAGGGATTACTATGGCTACACCTTC

abundance: .
d_gene: .
v_gene: TRBV19
j_gene: TRBJ2-1
CDR3aa: CASSLGRGYNEQFF
CDR3nt: TGTGCCAGTAGTCTGGGGAGAGGCTACAATGAGCAGTTCTTC

abundance: .
d_gene: TRBD1
v_gene: TRBV28
j_gene: TRBJ2-7
CDR3aa: CASSPRSQGSSYEQYF
CDR3nt: TGTGCCAGCAGTCCCCGATCACAGGGGAGCTCCTACGAGCAGTACTTC

abundance: .
d_gene: .
v_gene: TRBV10-1
j_gene: TRBJ2-3
CDR3aa: CASSNAREGGTDTQYF
CDR3nt: TGCGCCAGCAGTAACGCGAGGGAAGGGGGCACAGATACGCAGTATTTT

abundance: .
d_gene: .
v_gene: TRBV7-2
j_gene: TRBJ2-7
CDR3aa: CASSTFHGGTGDIYEQYF
CDR3nt: TGTGCCAGCAGCACCTTCCATGGGGGCACAGGAGACATCTACGAGCAGTACTTC

abundance: .
d_gene: TRBD2
v_gene: TRBV5-6
j_gene: TRBJ2-1
CDR3aa: CASSSPRGGGSMNEQFF
CDR3nt: TGTGCCAGCAGCTCCCCGAGAGGAGGCGGGAGTATGAATGAGCAGTTCTTC

abundance: .
d_gene: TRBD1
v_gene: TRBV6-1
j_gene: TRBJ1-5
CDR3aa: CASSHGTGANQPQHF
CDR3nt: TGTGCCAGCAGCCATGGGACAGGGGCCAATCAGCCCCAGCATTTT

abundance: .
d_gene: TRBD1
v_gene: TRBV6-4
j_gene: TRBJ2-3
CDR3aa: CASSPGQGADTQYF
CDR3nt: TGTGCCAGCAGCCCGGGACAGGGGGCAGATACGCAGTATTTT

abundance: .
d_gene: .
v_gene: TRBV27
j_gene: TRBJ2-1
CDR3aa: CASTQGVYSNEQFF
CDR3nt: TGTGCCAGCACCCAGGGCGTCTATTCCAATGAGCAGTTCTTC

abundance: .
d_gene: .
v_gene: TRBV27
j_gene: TRBJ2-7
CDR3aa: CASSFAPSYEQYF
CDR3nt: TGTGCCAGCAGTTTCGCTCCATCCTACGAGCAGTACTTC

abundance: few
d_gene: TRBD1
v_gene: TRBV27
j_gene: TRBJ2-5
CDR3aa: CASRDRGRETQYF
CDR3nt: TGTGCCAGCCGGGACAGAGGGAGAGAGACCCAGTACTTC

abundance: .
d_gene: .
v_gene: TRBV23-1
j_gene: TRBJ1-2
CDR3aa: CASRTILYTF
CDR3nt: TGCGCCAGCAGGACCATCCTCTACACCTTC

abundance: .
d_gene: TRBD1
v_gene: TRBV28
j_gene: TRBJ2-7
CDR3aa: CASRSTGASLYEQYF
CDR3nt: TGTGCCAGCAGATCTACAGGGGCCAGCCTCTACGAGCAGTACTTC

abundance: .
d_gene: .
v_gene: TRBV4-1
j_gene: TRBJ2-6
CDR3aa: CASSQGAGANVLTF
CDR3nt: TGCGCCAGCAGCCAAGGGGCTGGGGCCAACGTCCTGACTTTC

abundance: .
d_gene: TRBD1
v_gene: TRBV23-1
j_gene: TRBJ2-7
CDR3aa: CAKGAETGGKSYEQYF
CDR3nt: TGCGCCAAGGGGGCCGAGACAGGGGGCAAGAGCTACGAGCAGTACTTC

abundance: .
d_gene: TRBD1
v_gene: TRBV5-1
j_gene: TRBJ2-1
CDR3aa: CASSKDRVEQFF
CDR3nt: TGCGCCAGCAGCAAGGACAGGGTAGAGCAGTTCTTC

abundance: .
d_gene: .
v_gene: TRBV28
j_gene: TRBJ1-2
CDR3aa: CAALTGTDYTF
CDR3nt: TGTGCCGCCCTAACCGGGACGGACTACACCTTC

abundance: .
d_gene: TRBD2
v_gene: TRBV5-8
j_gene: TRBJ2-1
CDR3aa: CASSHSAGGGDYNEQFF
CDR3nt: TGTGCCAGCAGTCATAGCGCGGGCGGGGGGGATTACAATGAGCAGTTCTTC

abundance: .
d_gene: .
v_gene: TRBV5-4
j_gene: TRBJ2-7
CDR3aa: CASSSLGWGPKGEQYF
CDR3nt: TGTGCCAGCAGCTCCCTAGGATGGGGCCCCAAGGGCGAGCAGTACTTC

abundance: .
d_gene: TRBD1
v_gene: TRBV4-1
j_gene: TRBJ2-3
CDR3aa: CASSPLPTGSTDTQYF
CDR3nt: TGCGCCAGCAGCCCCCTACCGACAGGGTCCACAGATACGCAGTATTTT

abundance: .
d_gene: .
v_gene: TRBV4-1
j_gene: TRBJ2-1
CDR3aa: CASSQGSRYNEQFF
CDR3nt: TGCGCCAGCAGCCAAGGGTCTCGCTACAATGAGCAGTTCTTC

abundance: .
d_gene: .
v_gene: TRBV9
j_gene: TRBJ2-1
CDR3aa: CASSSGQNNEQFF
CDR3nt: TGTGCCAGCAGCTCAGGACAGAACAATGAGCAGTTCTTC